This TCR beta chain derives from a study of blood T cell repertoires in COVID-19. Study-wide background: The United States, Italy and Spain were the sources of the acute and convalescent COVID-19 samples.

In the study's own analysis: Estimation of nucleated cell counts was performed using reference gene primer amplification. The data were produced by immunoSEQ multiplex PCR, yet TCRdb's version contains in-frame clones alone and is incomplete. V and J calls and clone size are those listed in that table; D and trimming were worked out from the DNA. Here the sample spans more than 150,000 clones, 70% to 90% being singletons. Sequenced material: peripheral blood. This receptor was taken from a woman of 80 years or more with acute or convalescent COVID-19.

The CDR3 nucleotides read TGTGCCTGTACTCGGACAGCGAACACTGAAGCTTTCTTT. Protein: CACTRTANTEAFF. This chain connects TRBV30 to TRBJ1-1; TRBD1 is a possible D gene (6 bases). CDR1 is GTSNPN, CDR2 SVGIG, per germline (reference sequence). Trimming removed 6 bases from V and 1 base from J, with 12 bases in between. CDR3 size: 13 residues.